This passage covers 2 T cell receptor beta chains from one sample sequenced in a study of blood T cell repertoires in COVID-19. Here immunoSEQ multiplex PCR was the method, and the copy in TCRdb shows in-frame clones only, minus some. The sample contains about 220,000 clones, around 82% of which appear only once. The sequenced material came from peripheral blood. The receptors were gathered from an older woman with acute or convalescent COVID-19.

The V call is TRBV7-2, the J call TRBJ2-1, with D possibly matching TRBD1 (5 bases). V was trimmed by 7 bases and J by 0 bases, leaving 10 bases between them. CDR1 SGHTA and CDR2 FQGNSA come from the germline V gene. The CDR3 is made up of 14 amino acids. This CDR3 reads CASIQGPSYNEQFF. The CDR3 DNA is TGTGCCAGCATCCAGGGTCCCTCCTACAATGAGCAGTTCTTC.

CDR3 sequence reads: CASRPSWTGDRGYTF. DNA for the CDR3: TGTGCCAGCAGGCCATCCTGGACAGGGGACCGTGGCTACACCTTC. The chain employs TRBV6-5 and TRBJ1-2, with 9 nucleotides matching TRBD1. This CDR3 spans 15 amino acids. Trimming removed 6 bases from V and 7 bases from J; junction bases left unmatched: 12. Germline V gives CDR1 MNHEY, CDR2 SVGAGI.